A single sample gave rise to the 17 T cell receptor beta chains below, sequenced in a study of T cell responses to AZD1222 COVID-19 vaccine. Only in-frame clones appear in the TCRdb table, and some are missing; sequencing was by immunoSEQ multiplex PCR. The repertoire consists of 120,000 to 150,000 clones, with approximately 90% occurring once and the leading ten covering 1.5% to 2.5%. Sequenced material: peripheral blood, taken 28 days after the second AZD1222 dose. The receptors were gathered from an adult who received the AZD1222 COVID-19 vaccine.

The V call is TRBV18, the J call TRBJ2-2; 12 bases fit TRBD2. Looked up from germline, CDR1 is KGHSH and CDR2 is LQKENI. This CDR3 spans 20 amino acids. J was trimmed by 3 bases and V by 3 bases; bases with no gene match: 14. CDR3 in DNA: TGTGCCAGCTCACCCCTACGGACTAGCGGGGCCCTCAAGGACACCGGGGAGCTGTTTTTT. Translation: CASSPLRTSGALKDTGELFF. Full variable domain (outside the CDR3, taken from reference TRBV18 and TRBJ2-2): NAGVMQNPRHLVRRRGQEARLRCSPMKGHSHVYWYRQLPEEGLKFMVYLQKENIIDESGMPKERFSAEFPKEGPSILRIQQVVRGDSAAYFCASSPLRTSGALKDTGELFFGEGSRLTVL.

This clone was seen just once. The gene calls are TRBV15 and TRBJ1-1, with 8 bases lining up with TRBD1. Germline V CDR1 and CDR2: LNHNV, YYDKDF (reference sequence). The CDR3 has 15 residues. V trimming: 6 bases; J trimming: 1 base; junction bases outside the gene matches: 7. The CDR3 nucleotides are TGTGCCACCAGAACCCCAGGGGGCAGGAACACTGAAGCTTTCTTT. This gives the protein CATRTPGGRNTEAFF.

V is TRBV5-4 and J is TRBJ1-1; TRBD1 matches at 8 bases. The CDR3 contains 13 residues. V dropped 4 bases and J dropped 5; count of bases not matched to a gene: 4. Germline V gives CDR1 SGHNT, CDR2 YYREEE (reference sequence). For the CDR3, the DNA is TGTGCCAGCAGCCACAGGGGGTCGACTGAAGCTTTCTTT. It specifies CASSHRGSTEAFF.

The genes are TRBV5-5 and TRBJ1-3; D is unresolved. Germline V gene sequence: CDR1 SGHKS, CDR2 YYEKEE (reference sequence). The V end lost 2 bases, the J end lost 0 bases, and 12 bases lay between the germline ends. There are 16 residues in the CDR3. The CDR3 loop is CASSFIFPPSGNTIYF. The CDR3 nucleotides read TGTGCCAGCAGCTTCATCTTTCCACCCTCTGGAAACACCATATATTTT.

As concerns this clone: At one of its ends the junction is not consistent with the germline gene, which may arise from a read error. This chain links TRBV29-1 with TRBJ1-1, with D unresolved. The CDR3 runs to 11 residues. Germline V gene lookup returns CDR1 SQVTM and CDR2 ANQGSEA. The CDR3 sequence is CSAENAAEAFF. DNA of the CDR3: TGCAGCGCTGAAAACGCAGCTGAAGCTTTCTTT.

The rearrangement uses TRBV5-1 and TRBJ1-6, with D perhaps TRBD1 (5 bases). This CDR3 has 17 residues. Germline loops: CDR1 SGHRS, CDR2 YFSETQ. V was pared by 7 bases and J by 0 bases, with 17 bases between. The CDR3 sequence is CASWGGYGSSYNSPLHF. The CDR3, as DNA: TGCGCCAGCTGGGGCGGGTACGGAAGCTCCTATAATTCACCCCTCCACTTT.

About this clone: In the same sample, other DNA sequences code for this CDR3. The V and J genes are TRBV10-1 and TRBJ2-1; D not resolved. Trimming left V 3 bases short and J 0 bases short, with 6 bases between. The CDR3 has 14 residues. The germline CDR1 and CDR2 sequences are WNHNN and SYGVQD (reference sequence). CDR3 loop: CASSEGGSYNEQFF. The CDR3 bases are TGCGCCAGCAGTGAAGGTGGCTCCTACAATGAGCAGTTCTTC.

The V and J genes are TRBV2 and TRBJ1-2; 11 bases map to TRBD1. The V segment lost 6 bases and the J segment 1 base; nucleotides outside the gene matches: 10. Germline CDR1 reads SNHLY; CDR2 reads FYNNEI. The CDR3 has 17 residues. CDR3 amino acids: CASSVTGTGGSNYGYTF. The CDR3 coding sequence is TGTGCCAGCAGCGTAACCGGGACAGGGGGGAGTAACTATGGCTACACCTTC.

The J gene is TRBJ2-7, the V gene TRBV7-3, with D perhaps assigned TRBD1 or TRBD2 (5 bases each). CDR3 length equals 14 residues. The germline V gene has CDR1 SGHTA and CDR2 FQGTGA. V was clipped by 2 bases and J by 5 bases, with 13 bases between them. The CDR3 sequence: CASSLGGPTDEQYF. DNA of the CDR3: TGTGCCAGCAGCTTAGGGGGTCCGACTGACGAGCAGTACTTC.

This chain connects TRBV18 to TRBJ2-1; 8 bases are shared with TRBD1. V was clipped by 3 bases and J by 0 bases; unmatched bases: 7. The CDR3 length is 17 residues. Germline V gene lookup returns CDR1 KGHSH and CDR2 LQKENI. The CDR3 DNA is TGTGCCAGCTCACCTAGGGGAGGACAGGGCTCCTACAATGAGCAGTTCTTC. This codes for CASSPRGGQGSYNEQFF.

The chain links TRBV3-1 (or the pseudogene TRBV3-2) to TRBJ2-7, with D perhaps given as TRBD1 or TRBD2 (6 bases each). This CDR3 region has 16 residues. CDR1 LGHDT and CDR2 YNNKEL come from the germline V gene (reference sequence). With 0 bases removed from V and 4 bases from J, the gap between germline ends came to 16 bases. CDR3 residues: CASSQDVGASAYEQYF. CDR3 DNA: TGTGCCAGCAGCCAAGATGTGGGGGCTAGCGCGTACGAGCAGTACTTC.

V is TRBV9 and J is TRBJ2-1; no clear D. Trimming pared 0 bases from V and 3 bases from J, leaving 4 bases between. Per the germline V gene, CDR1 is SGDLS and CDR2 is YYNGEE. This CDR3 contains 13 residues. CDR3 loop: CASSVGDYNEQFF. CDR3 sequence (DNA): TGTGCCAGCAGCGTAGGCGACTACAATGAGCAGTTCTTC.

The V call is TRBV5-1, the J call TRBJ2-5; TRBD2 aligns across 8 bases. Per the germline V gene, CDR1 is SGHRS and CDR2 is YFSETQ. This CDR3 is 14 amino acids long. The V segment lost 2 bases and the J segment 2 bases; nucleotides outside the gene matches: 2. Written as DNA, the CDR3 is TGCGCCAGCAGCTTAACTAGCGGTCAAGAGACCCAGTACTTC. This translates into CASSLTSGQETQYF.

This chain uses TRBV5-4 with TRBJ1-4; the match to TRBD1 covers 9 bases. Germline CDR1 SGHNT, CDR2 YYREEE (reference sequence). The CDR3 sequence is 15 residues long. Germline trimming cut 0 bases from V and 3 bases from J; bases unmatched to any gene: 0. In DNA, the CDR3 is TGTGCCAGCAGCTTGGGACAGGGGGCTAATGAAAAACTGTTTTTT. The encoded protein is CASSLGQGANEKLFF.

CDR3: CASNAHPSRYNEQFF. The CDR3 DNA reads as TGTGCCAGCAACGCACACCCCTCCCGCTACAATGAGCAGTTCTTC. The chain recombines TRBV21-1 with TRBJ2-1; no check of the table's D call, TRBD1, against the DNA was made. TRBV21-1 is a known pseudogene. The length of the CDR3 is 15 residues.

The chain is built from TRBV2 and TRBJ2-2; a weak D match, TRBD1 (6 bases). Germline V gives CDR1 SNHLY, CDR2 FYNNEI. Trimming left V 6 bases short and J 9 bases short, with 20 bases between. This CDR3 contains 15 residues. For the CDR3, the DNA is TGTGCCAGCAGCCTGGACAGAGCGTCGAGTTGGGAGCTGTTTTTT. Its protein product is CASSLDRASSWELFF.

This clone was observed once. V gene TRBV10-1 combines with J gene TRBJ1-5; D is uncertain. The V end lost 6 bases, the J end lost 6 bases, and 15 bases lay between the germline ends. This CDR3 region has 14 residues. Germline-derived CDR1 and CDR2 are WNHNN and SYGVQD (reference sequence). Here the CDR3 DNA reads TGCGCCAGCAGCCCCCGAGGGCGGGGTCAGCCCCAGCATTTT. Encoded protein: CASSPRGRGQPQHF.